Following are 15 T cell receptor beta chains from one sample sequenced in a study of cytomegalovirus exposure and HLA in healthy donors. Assay used: immunoSEQ multiplex PCR; TCRdb lists only in-frame clones, some missing. The data contain nearly 200,000 clones, approximately 80% of them singletons. The specimen was PBMCs. The receptors were gathered from a woman aged 25 to 39 in good health and CMV-seropositive.

The chain recombines TRBV5-5 with TRBJ2-3; TRBD1 matches at 7 bases. The CDR3 extends over 14 amino acids. Germline assignment: CDR1 SGHKS and CDR2 YYEKEE (reference sequence). V dropped 3 bases and J dropped 2; count of bases not matched to a gene: 3. The CDR3 nucleotides are TGTGCCAGCAGCTGGGGGACAGACACAGATACGCAGTATTTT. It is translated as CASSWGTDTDTQYF.

DNA of the CDR3: TGTGCCAGCAGGGTAACAGGGGGCTCAATCTCTGGGGCCAACGTCCTGACTTTC. Its protein is CASRVTGGSISGANVLTF. This chain connects TRBV28 to TRBJ2-6; 9 bases agree with TRBD1. Germline CDR1 and CDR2: MDHEN and SYDVKM. The CDR3 is made up of 18 amino acids. V gave up 6 bases and J gave up 0 bases; unmatched junction bases: 9.

The chain is built from TRBV5-5 and TRBJ2-7; TRBD2 agrees at 8 bases. CDR1 and CDR2 from the germline V gene are SGHKS and YYEKEE (reference sequence). V was clipped by 4 bases and J by 5 bases; unmatched bases: 5. The CDR3 is made up of 13 amino acids. CDR3 sequence (DNA): TGTGCCAGCAGCCGACTAGCGTACCACGAGCAGTACTTC. Translating it yields CASSRLAYHEQYF.

The CDR3 reads CASSLFGTSGRVSRTQYF. As DNA, the CDR3 is TGTGCCAGCAGTTTATTTGGGACTAGCGGGAGAGTCTCACGTACGCAGTATTTT. The genes are TRBV27 and TRBJ2-3; 14 bases line up with TRBD2. The CDR3 consists of 18 residues. Germline CDR1 MNHEY, CDR2 SMNVEV (reference sequence). The ends lost 1 base at V and 8 bases at J; junction bases unmatched: 11.

This chain uses TRBV28 with TRBJ2-5; 9 positions agree with TRBD2. CDR3 length: 18 residues. J gave up 4 bases and V 2 bases, and 14 bases lay outside the gene matches. CDR1 is MDHEN, CDR2 SYDVKM, per germline. The CDR3: CASSLGKLAGPGVETQYF. In DNA, the CDR3 is TGTGCCAGCAGTTTAGGAAAACTAGCGGGCCCAGGGGTAGAGACCCAGTACTTC.

The V and J genes are TRBV4-2 and TRBJ2-1; no reliable D call. V dropped 0 bases and J dropped 7 bases, with 13 bases sitting between them. CDR3 length: 15 residues. Germline lookup yields CDR1 LGHNA and CDR2 YNFKEQ. CDR3 sequence: CASSQDPGVSNEQFF. The CDR3 nucleotides read TGTGCCAGCAGCCAAGATCCGGGTGTATCGAATGAGCAGTTCTTC.

The chain uses TRBV15 and TRBJ1-2, with a tentative D call TRBD1 (6 bases). The CDR3 is 15 residues long. V was cut by 0 bases and J by 8 bases, with 16 bases left in between. The germline CDR1 and CDR2 sequences are LNHNV and YYDKDF (reference sequence). CDR3 region: CATSRDRSPGEGYTF. CDR3 sequence (DNA): TGTGCCACCAGCAGAGATCGGTCCCCAGGGGAGGGCTACACCTTC.

The chain carries TRBV6-5 and TRBJ1-3, with 7 bases lining up with TRBD1. V was pared by 6 bases and J by 2 bases, with 7 bases of the junction left unmatched. From germline, CDR1 is MNHEY and CDR2 SVGAGI. The CDR3 is made up of 15 amino acids. CDR3 amino acids: CASSRQGLPGNTIYF. CDR3 DNA sequence: TGTGCCAGCAGCCGACAGGGCCTCCCTGGAAACACCATATATTTT.

The gene calls are TRBV5-6 and TRBJ2-1, with a weak D call TRBD2 (7 bases). The germline V gene has CDR1 SGHDT and CDR2 YYEEEE. Between the trimmed V and J ends, which lost 1 base and 4 bases, there was a span of 18 bases. This CDR3 comprises 17 residues. CDR3 DNA: TGTGCCAGCAGCTTGATACGGGGGGCCATTACTTACAATGAGCAGTTCTTC. It specifies CASSLIRGAITYNEQFF.

The chain combines TRBV29-1 with TRBJ2-5, with 8 bases aligning to TRBD2. The CDR3 is 14 amino acids. Per the germline V gene, CDR1 is SQVTM and CDR2 is ANQGSEA. V was clipped by 7 bases and J by 4 bases; unmatched bases: 11. The CDR3 loop is CSGDRGGHGETQYF. The DNA of the CDR3 is TGCAGCGGGGACCGGGGGGGCCATGGAGAGACCCAGTACTTC.

The J gene is TRBJ2-7, the V gene TRBV30, with D perhaps matching TRBD2 (5 bases). Trimming pared 5 bases from V and 4 bases from J, leaving 9 bases between. The CDR3 covers 11 residues. Germline-derived CDR1 and CDR2 are GTSNPN and SVGIG (reference sequence). The CDR3 bases are TGTGCCTGGGGGAGTGGATACGAGCAGTACTTC. Its translation: CAWGSGYEQYF.

V is TRBV27 and J is TRBJ2-2; 8 nucleotides line up with TRBD2. Per the germline V gene, CDR1 is MNHEY and CDR2 is SMNVEV (reference sequence). J was trimmed by 7 bases and V by 3 bases; bases with no gene match: 19. There are 19 residues in the CDR3. CDR3 nucleotides: TGTGCCAGCAGTTTCATCTCTGCAGTAGCGGGACTCTATTTCGGGGAGCTGTTTTTT. Its protein is CASSFISAVAGLYFGELFF.

This chain connects TRBV6-1 to TRBJ2-1; tentative D call: TRBD2 (6 bases). The CDR3 is made up of 15 amino acids. Germline V gene lookup returns CDR1 MNHNS and CDR2 SASEGT. V lost 0 bases and J lost 0, with 6 bases in between. This CDR3 is CASSEAGGSYNEQFF. CDR3 nucleotide sequence: TGTGCCAGCAGTGAAGCGGGAGGCTCCTACAATGAGCAGTTCTTC.

J is TRBJ1-1 and V is TRBV9; a possible D gene is TRBD1 (5 bases). The CDR3 extends over 15 amino acids. The V end was cut by 1 base, the J end by 5 bases, with 15 bases between. Germline V lookup: CDR1 SGDLS, CDR2 YYNGEE. CDR3 amino acids: CASSVKWGGATEAFF. The CDR3 nucleotides are TGTGCCAGCAGCGTAAAATGGGGGGGTGCAACTGAAGCTTTCTTT.

The chain employs TRBV15 and TRBJ2-7; the D gene is possibly TRBD1 (6 bases). Germline lookup yields CDR1 LNHNV and CDR2 YYDKDF (reference sequence). Trimming shortened V by 0 bases and J by 7 bases, and 10 bases separated the two germline ends. This CDR3 has 13 residues. The CDR3 nucleotides are TGTGCCACCAGCAGAGATAAGAGGGGGGAGCAGTACTTC. It codes for CATSRDKRGEQYF.